These 13 T cell receptor beta chains were all obtained from the same sample, sequenced in a study of shared T cell receptors in the human thymus. The repertoire was sequenced with immunoSEQ multiplex PCR; TCRdb's copy has only in-frame clones and lacks some. The table has 500,000 to 750,000 clones, 85% to 90% seen once. The sample was also linked to a second study, of human thymus T cells.

The sample comprised thymocytes. The receptors originated from a boy younger than two with a congenital heart defect.

V and J are TRBV6-4 and TRBJ2-1, with 8 bases lining up with TRBD2. Germline trimming cut 4 bases from V and 5 bases from J; bases unmatched to any gene: 16. CDR1 and CDR2 from the germline V gene are MRHNA and SNTAGT. The CDR3 extends over 18 amino acids. The CDR3, as DNA: TGTGCCAGCAGTGGAGCGCCTAGCGGGCCCTCCAGGCACAATGAGCAGTTCTTC. Residues: CASSGAPSGPSRHNEQFF.

The chain links TRBV5-1 to TRBJ2-7; 8 nucleotides agree with TRBD1. The CDR3 contains 16 residues. V dropped 0 bases and J dropped 2; count of bases not matched to a gene: 7. The V gene's germline CDR1 is SGHRS and CDR2 YFSETQ. CDR3 residues: CASSLEGTGGPYEQYF. Here the CDR3 DNA reads TGCGCCAGCAGCTTGGAAGGGACAGGCGGACCCTACGAGCAGTACTTC. The full variable domain, completed using reference TRBV5-1 and TRBJ2-7, is KAGVTQTPRYLIKTRGQQVTLSCSPISGHRSVSWYQQTPGQGLQFLFEYFSETQRNKGNFPGRFSGRQFSNSRSEMNVSTLELGDSALYLCASSLEGTGGPYEQYFGPGTRLTVT.

The chain couples TRBV13 to TRBJ2-7, with 8 bases identical to TRBD2. The CDR3 extends over 14 amino acids. The trim removed 5 bases at V and 5 bases at J, leaving 8 bases unmatched. CDR1 and CDR2 from the germline V gene are PRHDT and FYEKMQ (reference sequence). DNA of the CDR3: TGTGCCAGCAGCGCTTCAGCGGGAGTACACGAGCAGTACTTC. This translates into CASSASAGVHEQYF.

The chain uses TRBV9 and TRBJ2-7; 8 positions agree with TRBD2. J was trimmed by 3 bases and V by 0 bases; bases with no gene match: 8. Germline CDR1 is SGDLS and CDR2 is YYNGEE. This CDR3 has 16 amino acids. CDR3 protein: CASSVEGSGANYEQYF. In nucleotides, the CDR3 is TGTGCCAGCAGCGTAGAGGGTAGCGGGGCAAACTACGAGCAGTACTTC.

This chain links TRBV4-3 with TRBJ2-1, with D perhaps matching TRBD2 (5 bases). Germline V gene sequence: CDR1 LGHNA, CDR2 YSLEER. V shed 2 bases and J shed 9 bases, with 14 bases lying between them. CDR3 length: 14 amino acids. The CDR3 region is CASSQQRGRPEQFF. The CDR3 DNA sequence: TGCGCCAGCAGCCAACAACGCGGGCGACCTGAGCAGTTCTTC.

Here the CDR3 DNA reads TGTGCCAGCAGTTTCGAGGGGACTAGCGGGAGTGATATCCCCTACGAGCAGTACTTC. It codes for CASSFEGTSGSDIPYEQYF. This chain uses TRBV27 with TRBJ2-7, with 14 bases lining up with TRBD2. This CDR3 contains 19 residues. The germline CDR1 and CDR2 sequences are MNHEY and SMNVEV (reference sequence). V lost 3 bases to trimming and J lost 2 bases; unmatched junction nucleotides: 12.

The rearrangement uses TRBV7-9 and TRBJ1-2; 11 nucleotides match TRBD1. The germline gives CDR1 SEHNR, CDR2 FQNEAQ (reference sequence). The CDR3 is 13 amino acids. V trimming: 5 bases; J trimming: 7 bases; junction bases outside the gene matches: 3. CDR3 sequence: CASSGQGAIGYTF. For the CDR3, the DNA is TGTGCCAGCAGCGGACAGGGGGCGATTGGCTACACCTTC.

The V gene is TRBV27, the J gene TRBJ2-5; 15 positions match TRBD2. The CDR3 length is 16 residues. The germline gives CDR1 MNHEY, CDR2 SMNVEV (reference sequence). The V and J ends lost 6 bases and 1 base, in that order; junction bases with no gene match: 3. CDR3 DNA: TGTGCCAGCAGCCGGACTAGCGGGAGGGCCCAAGAGACCCAGTACTTC. Translated, it gives CASSRTSGRAQETQYF.

This clone was detected once. CDR3 loop: CASSLRGQGLAKNIQYF. The CDR3 bases are TGCGCCAGCAGCCTCCGAGGACAGGGACTAGCCAAAAACATTCAGTACTTC. The genes are TRBV4-1 and TRBJ2-4; 8 bases map to TRBD1. Germline V gives CDR1 MGHRA, CDR2 YSYEKL. V lost 4 bases and J lost 0; bases outside the gene matches: 8. CDR3 length equals 17 residues.

The chain employs TRBV27 and TRBJ2-6; weak D call: TRBD2 (6 bases). This CDR3 has 17 residues. Germline assignment: CDR1 MNHEY and CDR2 SMNVEV (reference sequence). Trimming took off 2 bases at V and 2 bases at J, with 13 bases between the two ends. CDR3 nucleotide sequence: TGTGCCAGCAGTTTACGGCGGGATGATACTGGGGCCAACGTCCTGACTTTC. Translation gives CASSLRRDDTGANVLTF.

DNA of the CDR3: TGTGCCAGCAGTCGGGGGGCTTCTGGAAACACCATATATTTT. Its protein product is CASSRGASGNTIYF. V usage is TRBV28 and J usage is TRBJ1-3; a possible D gene is TRBD1 (6 bases). CDR1 and CDR2 (germline): MDHEN, SYDVKM. Trimming pared 5 bases from V and 1 base from J, leaving 9 bases between. This CDR3 is 14 amino acids long. Based on the CDR3 plus reference TRBV28 and TRBJ1-3, the full variable domain is DVKVTQSSRYLVKRTGEKVFLECVQDMDHENMFWYRQDPGLGLRLIYFSYDVKMKEKGDIPEGYSVSREKKERFSLILESASTNQTSMYLCASSRGASGNTIYFGEGSWLTVV.

This rearrangement joins TRBV7-2 to TRBJ1-2; no definite D call. The CDR3 spans 14 residues. Trimming took off 2 bases at V and 2 bases at J, with 9 bases between the two ends. Germline lookup yields CDR1 SGHTA and CDR2 FQGNSA. The CDR3 nucleotides read TGTGCCAGCAGCTTAAACCCCGGGAACTATGGCTACACCTTC. Translating it yields CASSLNPGNYGYTF.

This clone has only one observation. This chain connects TRBV7-9 to TRBJ2-7, with 11 bases identical to TRBD2. Unmatched junction bases numbered 6, after V lost 1 base and J lost 4 bases. The length of the CDR3 is 16 residues. Per germline, CDR1 SEHNR and CDR2 FQNEAQ (reference sequence). The CDR3 sequence is CASSLDRGTSGYEQYF. The CDR3 coding sequence is TGTGCCAGCAGCTTAGACCGGGGGACTAGCGGTTACGAGCAGTACTTC.